A selection of T cell receptor beta chains follows, all from one sample in a study of blood T cell repertoires in COVID-19. TCRdb's copy holds only in-frame clones and misses some; the assay was immunoSEQ multiplex PCR. The sample carries 320,000 or so clones, approximately 88% recorded once. Sequencing used PBMCs or T cells enriched from blood (not recorded which). All receptors derive from a man in his thirties or forties who had recovered from COVID-19. Both conserved end residues are part of each CDR3. The D gene is left open where the match is weak. The size field is filled for only some rows; it gives once, few, many or a size class.

TRBD2	-	TRBV6-4	TRBJ2-3	TGTGCCAGCAGTGTAGCGGGGGGACTGACAGATACGCAGTATTTT	CASSVAGGLTDTQYF
-	-	TRBV5-8	TRBJ2-3	TGTGCCAGCAGCTTGGGACCAGAGGCAGATACGCAGTATTTT	CASSLGPEADTQYF
-	-	TRBV4-1	TRBJ2-7	TGCGCCAGCAGCCAAGAGAGTGCAGGATACGAGCAGTACTTC	CASSQESAGYEQYF
-	-	TRBV7-3	TRBJ2-1	TGTGCCAGCAGCCGGGACAACTACAATGAGCAGTTCTTC	CASSRDNYNEQFF
TRBD2	-	TRBV6-5	TRBJ2-7	TGTGCCAGCAGAAACAACCGGGAGGGGACATACGAGCAGTACTTC	CASRNNREGTYEQYF
-	-	TRBV21-1	TRBJ2-3	TGTGCCAGCAGCAACAAGGGAGGTTTGGGGAGCACAGATACGCAGTATTTT	CASSNKGGLGSTDTQYF
-	-	TRBV19	TRBJ1-1	TGTGCCAGTAGTAGACAGGAGTGGGCGGACACTGAAGCTTTCTTT	CASSRQEWADTEAFF
-	-	TRBV7-3	TRBJ2-3	TGTGCCAGCAGCTTAACGGGCGGGACAGATACGCAGTATTTT	CASSLTGGTDTQYF
TRBD1	-	TRBV7-3	TRBJ2-7	TGTGCCAGCAGCTTGGGGGACAGCTCCTACGAGCAGTACTTC	CASSLGDSSYEQYF
TRBD2	-	TRBV7-2	TRBJ2-5	TGTGCCAGCAGCCAGGGGACTAGCGCCGACCAAGAGACCCAGTACTTC	CASSQGTSADQETQYF
-	-	TRBV25-1	TRBJ1-1	TGTGCCAGCAATCCACAGGGTAAGAACACTGAAGCTTTCTTT	CASNPQGKNTEAFF
-	few	TRBV11-3	TRBJ2-7	TGTGCCAGCAGCATAGGGCCGTTCTACGAGCAGTACTTC	CASSIGPFYEQYF
TRBD2	-	TRBV6-2/TRBV6-3	TRBJ2-3	TGTGCCAGCAGTTCCCTCAAGCGGGGGGGGCAAGATACGCAGTATTTT	CASSSLKRGGQDTQYF
TRBD1	once	TRBV18	TRBJ1-2	TGTGCCAGCTCACCCCAACAGGGGGTGGACTATGGCTACACCTTC	CASSPQQGVDYGYTF
TRBD1	-	TRBV2	TRBJ1-1	TGTGCCAGCAGAAAACAGGGGGGGAACACTGAAGCTTTCTTT	CASRKQGGNTEAFF
-	few	TRBV4-2	TRBJ2-3	TGTGCCAGCAGCCAAGCTGAGGGTTCCACAGATACGCAGTATTTT	CASSQAEGSTDTQYF
-	-	TRBV4-1	TRBJ2-2	TGCGCCAGCAGCGCAACGGTCGAGAGGAACACCGGGGAGCTGTTTTTT	CASSATVERNTGELFF
TRBD2	-	TRBV5-5	TRBJ2-2	TGTGCCAGCAGGTATAGCGGGTCGAACACCGGGGAGCTGTTTTTT	CASRYSGSNTGELFF
TRBD1	-	TRBV29-1	TRBJ1-1	TGCAGCGTTTGCCCGGACAGGGACGACACTGAAGCTTTCTTT	CSVCPDRDDTEAFF
-	-	TRBV11-1	TRBJ2-3	TGTGCCAGCAGCTCGTCGCCGGGATGGCCCGATACGCAGTATTTT	CASSSSPGWPDTQYF